The 17 T cell receptor beta chains below were found in one sample sequenced in a study of cytomegalovirus exposure and HLA in healthy donors. Sequenced by immunoSEQ multiplex PCR; TCRdb stores in-frame clones only, minus some. The table includes under 250,000 clones, 80% to 90% detected once. The sequencing sample was made of PBMCs. These TCRs come from a woman between 18 and 29 years old in good health and CMV-seropositive.

The J gene is TRBJ1-1, the V gene TRBV11-2; 7 bases fit TRBD1. V shed 5 bases and J 3 bases; nucleotides not matched to a gene: 12. The CDR3 contains 16 residues. The germline CDR1 and CDR2 sequences are SGHAT and FQNNGV. CDR3: CASSPAGGRGYTEAFF. The CDR3 coding sequence is TGTGCCAGCAGCCCGGCAGGGGGTAGGGGGTACACTGAAGCTTTCTTT.

The chain links TRBV2 to TRBJ1-2; 7 bases line up with TRBD1. V was clipped by 6 bases and J by 0 bases; unmatched bases: 4. The CDR3 runs 14 residues. Germline loops: CDR1 SNHLY, CDR2 FYNNEI. In DNA form, the CDR3 reads TGTGCCAGCAGCTTCGACAGGGCTAACTATGGCTACACCTTC. Its translation is CASSFDRANYGYTF.

The chain joins TRBV5-1 to TRBJ2-7; possible D gene TRBD2, 7 bases. The CDR3 length is 14 residues. CDR1 and CDR2 from the germline V gene are SGHRS and YFSETQ. Trimming stripped 0 bases from V and 2 bases from J, with 9 bases between. The CDR3 reads CASSLDGGPYEQYF. DNA for the CDR3: TGCGCCAGCAGCTTGGACGGGGGGCCCTACGAGCAGTACTTC.

This clone appeared a single time. J is TRBJ2-2 and V is TRBV7-9, with TRBD2 matching over 10 bases. The V gene end was trimmed by 6 bases and the J gene end by 3 bases; junction bases not matched to a gene: 4. Germline CDR1 reads SEHNR; CDR2 reads FQNEAQ (reference sequence). This CDR3 has 15 amino acids. CDR3 protein: CASRGSGRYTGELFF. The CDR3 DNA reads TGTGCCAGCAGGGGTAGCGGGAGGTACACCGGGGAGCTGTTTTTT.

The chain joins TRBV5-6 to TRBJ2-2, with TRBD1 identical over 10 bases. Germline CDR1 reads SGHDT; CDR2 reads YYEEEE. This CDR3 is 15 amino acids long. V lost 4 bases to trimming and J lost 4 bases; unmatched junction nucleotides: 4. The DNA of the CDR3 is TGTGCCAGCAGCCTCGACAGGGGGCTCACCGGGGAGCTGTTTTTT. Translation gives CASSLDRGLTGELFF.

The chain has TRBV6-5 and TRBJ2-3; D remains ambiguous. CDR3 length: 15 residues. Germline CDR1 reads MNHEY; CDR2 reads SVGAGI. Deletions cut 4 bases from V and 2 bases from J, with 13 bases between. CDR3 DNA: TGTGCCAGCAGTTCCTCCCTTGGCCCCACAGATACGCAGTATTTT. Its protein is CASSSSLGPTDTQYF.

The chain carries TRBV7-9 and TRBJ2-1, with 7 positions matching TRBD1. Looked up from germline, CDR1 is SEHNR and CDR2 is FQNEAQ (reference sequence). V lost 6 bases and J lost 5; bases outside the gene matches: 7. The CDR3 loop spans 14 amino acids. The CDR3, as DNA: TGTGCCAGCAGAGGGACAGACCAAGACAATGAGCAGTTCTTC. Translating it yields CASRGTDQDNEQFF.

The chain combines TRBV4-1 with TRBJ2-7; TRBD2 matches at 10 bases. Germline trimming cut 2 bases from V and 6 bases from J; bases unmatched to any gene: 10. The CDR3 sequence is 16 residues long. Germline assignment: CDR1 MGHRA and CDR2 YSYEKL. The CDR3 sequence is CASSQTASGSPPEQYF. The CDR3 DNA reads TGCGCCAGCAGCCAAACCGCTAGCGGGAGTCCCCCCGAGCAGTACTTC.

The J gene is TRBJ2-2, the V gene TRBV5-4; TRBD1 matches at 9 bases. The V gene's germline CDR1 is SGHNT and CDR2 YYREEE (reference sequence). V trimming: 2 bases; J trimming: 0 bases; junction bases outside the gene matches: 2. The CDR3 totals 16 residues. For the CDR3, the DNA is TGTGCCAGCAGCTTTAGGGACAGGGCGAACACCGGGGAGCTGTTTTTT. This encodes CASSFRDRANTGELFF.

This clone was counted a single time. The rearrangement links TRBV27 to TRBJ2-7; 7 nucleotides agree with TRBD1. CDR3 length equals 11 residues. The ends lost 9 bases at V and 4 bases at J; junction bases unmatched: 3. Germline V lookup: CDR1 MNHEY, CDR2 SMNVEV (reference sequence). The CDR3 loop is CASPDRYEQYF. The CDR3 DNA reads TGTGCCAGTCCGGACAGGTACGAGCAGTACTTC.

V usage is TRBV28 and J usage is TRBJ2-7; possible D gene TRBD2, 5 bases. With 6 bases removed from V and 4 bases from J, the gap between germline ends came to 16 bases. The germline gives CDR1 MDHEN, CDR2 SYDVKM. The CDR3 spans 14 residues. As DNA, the CDR3 is TGTGCCAGCAGGCCGGATGCGGGTGGGTACGAGCAGTACTTC. It specifies CASRPDAGGYEQYF.

V gene TRBV6-1 combines with J gene TRBJ1-1; D is unclear. CDR3 length: 13 amino acids. Germline values: CDR1 MNHNS, CDR2 SASEGT. Trimming stripped 4 bases from V and 5 bases from J, with 11 bases between. For the CDR3, the DNA is TGTGCCAGCAGTGGGGAGTTTAAGACTGAAGCTTTCTTT. This translates into CASSGEFKTEAFF.

This clone occurred once. This chain uses TRBV27 with TRBJ1-2; possibly TRBD1 for D (6 bases). Trimming left V 5 bases short and J 4 bases short, with 17 bases between. Germline V lookup: CDR1 MNHEY, CDR2 SMNVEV (reference sequence). The CDR3 covers 15 residues. CDR3 region: CASSPRQAILYGYTF. For the CDR3, the DNA is TGTGCCAGCAGTCCCCGACAGGCCATACTCTATGGCTACACCTTC.

V usage is TRBV13 and J usage is TRBJ1-2; no reliable D call. This CDR3 has 14 amino acids. Germline V gene lookup returns CDR1 PRHDT and CDR2 FYEKMQ (reference sequence). Trimming removed 1 base at V and 8 bases at J, with 14 bases between. CDR3 residues: CASSLDRGGRGYTF. The CDR3 bases are TGTGCCAGCAGCTTAGATCGGGGTGGACGAGGCTACACCTTC.

This chain connects TRBV19 to TRBJ2-7; TRBD1 agrees at 8 bases. J was trimmed by 4 bases and V by 3 bases; bases with no gene match: 8. The CDR3 is 15 amino acids. CDR1 and CDR2 from the germline V gene are LNHDA and SQIVND (reference sequence). The CDR3 bases are TGTGCCAGTAGTATCCCAGGGACAGGTCTTTACGAGCAGTACTTC. This sequence encodes CASSIPGTGLYEQYF.

This chain uses TRBV7-9 with TRBJ2-5; 10 positions agree with TRBD1. J lost 4 bases, V lost 4 bases, and 6 bases had no gene match. Germline V gene sequence: CDR1 SEHNR, CDR2 FQNEAQ (reference sequence). The CDR3 is 15 residues long. This chain's CDR3 is CASSWDRGGPETQYF. CDR3 sequence (DNA): TGTGCCAGCAGCTGGGACAGGGGTGGCCCAGAGACCCAGTACTTC.

The V call is TRBV28, the J call TRBJ2-7, with TRBD2 identical over 12 bases. CDR3 length equals 17 residues. Unmatched junction bases numbered 16, after V lost 7 bases and J lost 6 bases. Germline lookup yields CDR1 MDHEN and CDR2 SYDVKM. CDR3 amino acids: CASNSLAGGTRYGEQYF. CDR3 nucleotides: TGTGCCAGCAATAGTCTAGCGGGAGGGACAAGGTACGGCGAGCAGTACTTC.